The 4 T cell receptor beta chains listed next were all sequenced from one sample in a study of early T cells in non-severe SARS-CoV-2 infection. From the 5' RACE reads, TCRdb called clonotypes with MiXCR, one entry per CDR3 protein. This sample yields some 40,000 distinct CDR3 sequences, of which 5% to 6.5% are seen a single time; roughly 6.3% belongs to the top ten. Sequencing was performed on whole blood, taken at baseline. Receptors were obtained from an adult who was a healthcare worker with PCR-confirmed SARS-CoV-2 infection or an uninfected control (not recorded which).

This clonotype appeared many times. The chain uses TRBV6-2 or TRBV6-3 and TRBJ2-1; D may be TRBD1 or TRBD2 (5 bases each). This CDR3 has 14 residues. Germline V gives CDR1 MNHEY, CDR2 SVGEGT. Trimming took off 5 bases at V and 9 bases at J, with 17 bases between the two ends. In DNA form, the CDR3 reads TGTGCCAGCAGTCCCTTAGGGGCGGGCGGTGAGCAGTTCTTC. Translation gives CASSPLGAGGEQFF.

This clonotype has at least ten counts. The chain links TRBV6-4 to TRBJ2-2; TRBD2 matches at 10 bases. Germline V gives CDR1 MRHNA, CDR2 SNTAGT. The CDR3 totals 15 residues. V shed 4 bases, J shed 1 base, and the junction held 0 bases outside the gene matches. In DNA form, the CDR3 reads TGTGCCAGCAGTGGGACTAGCGGGAACACCGGGGAGCTGTTTTTT. It specifies CASSGTSGNTGELFF.

This clonotype occurred many times. The V gene is TRBV6-1, the J gene TRBJ1-1; D remains unclear. The CDR3 is 15 amino acids. V lost 5 bases and J 6 bases, leaving 19 bases between the germline ends. CDR1 and CDR2 (germline): MNHNS, SASEGT. CDR3 nucleotide sequence: TGTGCCAGCAGTCTACCGTCGGTGCCGGCGGCTGAAGCTTTCTTT. This encodes CASSLPSVPAAEAFF.

This clonotype came up a few times. The V and J genes are TRBV15 and TRBJ2-2, with D possibly called TRBD1 or TRBD2 (6 bases each). The V gene's germline CDR1 is LNHNV and CDR2 YYDKDF (reference sequence). The germline V and J ends were trimmed by 5 bases and 6 bases, with 19 bases remaining between them. The CDR3 runs 16 residues. CDR3 nucleotide sequence: TGTGCCACCAGCCGTAGCGGAGGGGGTACCGCCGGGGAGCTGTTTTTT. As protein: CATSRSGGGTAGELFF.